The present entry profiles one T cell receptor (beta chain) with its context. What antigen it recognizes has not been identified. Per-base qualities were not stored, and no clone one base away is much larger. In light of the paper, this sample's time point label describes: baseline before first vaccination. Vaccinee samples came from UK trials COV001 and COV002, including a single-blind randomized controlled phase 2/3 trial of AZD1222 (ChAdOx1 nCoV-19) in healthy adults. For TCRbeta chain sequencing, PBMC samples were collected from trial participants at day 0 and at day 28 after the second dose. The data were taken from a study of T cell responses to AZD1222 COVID-19 vaccine (dated by TCRdb to 2020 to 2022). About the study as a whole: AZD1222 recipients with second doses at about 4 weeks or about 12 weeks were pooled, because spike-specific TCR depth and breadth did not differ between schedules. A total of 233 trial participants underwent TCR sequencing, of whom nearly 210 had received two doses of AZD1222 and roughly 26 had received two doses of the MenACWY control vaccine. Trial participants were enrolled by age into subgroups of 18-55, 56-69 and 70-plus years, and roughly 160, 29 and 62 TCR-sequenced participants, respectively, were included in these subgroups.

Overall results and qualifications from the work: Conclusions about previously exposed vaccinees were limited because only a handful of AZD1222 recipients were SARS-CoV-2 seropositive at baseline. In the small 56-69-year group, the increase in depth fell short of significance, most likely because of low power. Most participants were white British and females outnumbered males, and the authors suggested that clonal diversity may have been underestimated. Epitopes outside the regions mutated in the B.1.351 and B.1.1.7 variants were reportedly recognized by nearly half of the unique spike-specific TCRs. Spike-specific TCR breadth and depth rose significantly after two AZD1222 doses compared with day 0 and with MenACWY recipients. Because no samples from the day 14 peak response were available, repertoires could be characterized only after the peak T cell response. The vaccine-associated CD4 TCRs covered the entire spike protein, and the dominant responses fell in regions 160-218 and 743-854.

The CDR3 regions of human TCRbeta chains were subjected to immunosequencing. In the source study's methods: TCRs in the repertoires were compared against a reference library of SARS-CoV-2-specific TCRs that had been generated with the MIRA antigen-specificity platform. Breadth was defined as the fraction of unique TCRs that were SARS-CoV-2-associated, and depth was defined as the fraction of total T cells that were SARS-CoV-2-associated. Each spike-specific TCR was assigned to its reactive spike region and to a CD4 or CD8 class using the MIRA data. Log10-transformed breadth and depth values were compared by one-way ANOVA with Sidak's multiple comparisons tests. The table comes from immuneACCESS by way of TCRdb, which keeps in-frame sequences with V and J called. Part of the clones is missing from these tables; in studies checked, under half for an unresolved V gene and the rest for unknown reasons. The V and J calls and the clone size are those of that table, but D and trimming were determined from the DNA. The sample table lists 100,000 to 110,000 clones, approximately 90% of them with a count of one. Of the sample, about 1.8% is held by the ten largest clones.

This material consisted of peripheral blood, taken on day 0 of AZD1222 vaccination. This receptor was obtained from an adult in good health.

The CDR3 protein sequence reads: CAWREGAGGGETQYF. The bases are TGTGCCTGGAGGGAAGGAGCGGGAGGAGGGGAGACCCAGTACTTC. The sequence is built from TRBV30 and TRBJ2-5; 9 central bases correspond to TRBD2. The germline V gene (reference sequence) sets CDR1 to GTSNPN and CDR2 to SVGIG. The junction shows trimming of 3 bases on V and 5 bases on J, and the gene matches do not reach 10 bases of it. Including cysteine and phenylalanine, the CDR3 has 15 amino acids. Of the read, only the CDR3 DNA is kept; its 45 bases are in frame from base 1.